This T cell receptor beta chain was profiled in a study of gammadelta T cells during hepatitis C antiviral therapy. Amplicons covering TRG and TRD CDR3 used about 25-32 PCR cycles. mRNA from sorted cells was used for cDNA synthesis. Via MiXCR, TCRdb re-called the reads, giving one row per CDR3 protein. The sample table sets out 1 distinct CDR3 sequence. Source material: Vgamma9-negative gamma-delta T cells from peripheral blood. The receptors originated from a person between 18 and 70 years old in good health.

Comments on this clonotype: Since it is a stray read in a library aimed at delta chains, this beta chain has a size that is not meaningful. The chain carries TRBV7-2 and TRBJ2-7, with D possibly matching TRBD2 (6 bases). The CDR3 is 15 residues long. Germline assignment: CDR1 SGHTA and CDR2 FQGNSA. The V and J ends lost 1 base and 3 bases respectively, with 13 bases between them. The CDR3 is CASSLVAGRNYEQYF. The CDR3 DNA reads TGTGCCAGCAGCTTAGTGGCGGGAAGGAACTACGAGCAGTACTTC.